Detailed here is one TCR beta chain. Its antigen is not known. The record originates from a study of beta chain features in type 1 diabetes. Study-wide results and limits: Any HLA effect on TCRB rearrangement was left unresolved by small sub-analyses. In every one of the four CD4+ subsets, TCRB CDR3s were moderately but significantly shorter in Type 1 diabetes patients. It was possible that PCR favored shorter templates, equally so in patients and controls. There were fewer insertions and more deletions at the VDJ junctions of type 1 diabetes patients.

Post-sort purity exceeded 98% for all sorted populations. Trimming stripped 0 bases from V and 9 bases from J, with 10 bases between. This CDR3 has 13 residues. Per germline, CDR1 SGDLS and CDR2 YYNGEE. Every isolated RNA sample was fully reverse transcribed, so sequencing captured expressed TCRB transcripts. Measured with immunoSEQ multiplex PCR; TCRdb has only the in-frame clones, and not every one. The sample includes more than 300,000 clones, over 9% of them seen just once. What was sequenced was central memory CD4+ T cells from blood. The chain joins TRBV9 to TRBJ2-1; D gene uncertain. This clonotype originated in a man aged 30 to 39 with type 1 diabetes. The CDR3 region has the DNA TGTGCCAGCAGCGTAGACCCACTGAGTGAGCAGTTCTTC. It specifies CASSVDPLSEQFF.